The 5 T cell receptor beta chains presented below share a single source sample, sequenced in a study of cytomegalovirus exposure and HLA in healthy donors. The data were produced by immunoSEQ multiplex PCR, yet TCRdb's version contains in-frame clones alone and is incomplete. The sample contains 150,000 to 200,000 clones, 86% of which appear only once. Sequenced input: PBMCs. All receptors derive from a man aged 25-45 years in good health and CMV-seropositive.

The J gene is TRBJ1-1, the V gene TRBV6-1; D remains unclear. The V end lost 2 bases, the J end lost 1 base, and 8 bases lay between the germline ends. CDR3 length: 14 residues. Germline V CDR1 and CDR2: MNHNS, SASEGT. The CDR3 loop is CASSENWANTEAFF. The CDR3 coding sequence is TGTGCCAGCAGTGAAAACTGGGCGAACACTGAAGCTTTCTTT.

The CDR3 region has the DNA TGTGCCAGCAGCTCACGGACAGGAGATACCTATGGCTACACCTTC. Residues: CASSSRTGDTYGYTF. V usage is TRBV9 and J usage is TRBJ1-2; 7 bases match TRBD1. V lost 4 bases, J lost 4 bases, and 10 bases stayed unmatched. Germline V gene sequence: CDR1 SGDLS, CDR2 YYNGEE. This CDR3 comprises 15 residues.

The chain combines TRBV11-3 with TRBJ2-1, with D maybe TRBD1 (6 bases). V was shortened by 0 bases and J by 4 bases, with 19 bases between the two germline ends. The CDR3 sequence is 18 residues long. Germline V gene sequence: CDR1 SGHNT, CDR2 YENEEA. DNA for the CDR3: TGTGCCAGCAGCTTAGATCTAAGTGGGCAGGGGATATACAATGAGCAGTTCTTC. Translated: CASSLDLSGQGIYNEQFF.

The chain combines TRBV7-7 with TRBJ2-5; a weak D match, TRBD1 (6 bases). CDR1 and CDR2 (germline): SSHAT, FNYEAQ (reference sequence). The CDR3 is 15 amino acids. Trimming pared 1 base from V and 5 bases from J, leaving 14 bases between. The CDR3 nucleotides are TGTGCCAGCAGCTTAGATACAGGGACGAGGGAGACCCAGTACTTC. This gives the protein CASSLDTGTRETQYF.

The chain uses TRBV15 and TRBJ2-2; tentative D call: TRBD1 (5 bases). Germline CDR1 LNHNV, CDR2 YYDKDF (reference sequence). The CDR3 length is 15 residues. Between the trimmed V and J ends, which lost 1 base and 3 bases, there was a span of 9 bases. The CDR3 reads CATSRAGHYTGELFF. The CDR3 region has the DNA TGTGCCACCAGCAGAGCCGGACACTACACCGGGGAGCTGTTTTTT.